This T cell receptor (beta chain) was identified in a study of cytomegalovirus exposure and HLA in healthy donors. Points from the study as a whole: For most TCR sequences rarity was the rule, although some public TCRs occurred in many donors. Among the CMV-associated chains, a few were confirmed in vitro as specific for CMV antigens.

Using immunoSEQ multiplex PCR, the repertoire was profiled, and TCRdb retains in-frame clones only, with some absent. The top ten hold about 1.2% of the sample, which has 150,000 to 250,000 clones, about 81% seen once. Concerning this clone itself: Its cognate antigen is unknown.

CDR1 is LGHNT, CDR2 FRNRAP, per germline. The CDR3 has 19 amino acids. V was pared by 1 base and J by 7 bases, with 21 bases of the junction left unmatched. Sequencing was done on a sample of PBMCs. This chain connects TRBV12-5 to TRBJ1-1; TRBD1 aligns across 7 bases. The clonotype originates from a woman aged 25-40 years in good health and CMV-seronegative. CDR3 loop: CASGLAPLQTGIFDDEAFF. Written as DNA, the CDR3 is TGTGCTAGTGGTTTGGCGCCTCTCCAGACAGGGATATTCGATGATGAAGCTTTCTTT.